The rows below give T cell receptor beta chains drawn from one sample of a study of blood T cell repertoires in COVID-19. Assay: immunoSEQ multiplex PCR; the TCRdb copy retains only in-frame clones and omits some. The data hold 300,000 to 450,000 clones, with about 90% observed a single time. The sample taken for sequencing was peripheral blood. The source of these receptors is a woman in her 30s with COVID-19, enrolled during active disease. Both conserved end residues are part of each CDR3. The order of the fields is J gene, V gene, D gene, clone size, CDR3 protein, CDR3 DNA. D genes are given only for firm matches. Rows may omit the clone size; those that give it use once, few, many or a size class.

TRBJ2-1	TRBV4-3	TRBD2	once	CASSQDARTSYNEQFF	TGCGCCAGCAGCCAAGATGCTAGGACTAGTTACAATGAGCAGTTCTTC
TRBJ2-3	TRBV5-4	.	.	CASSLAVGGYTDTQYF	TGTGCCAGCAGCTTGGCGGTAGGAGGTTACACAGATACGCAGTATTTT
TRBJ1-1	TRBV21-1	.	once	CASRPSGGVTEAFF	TGTGCCAGCAGACCCAGCGGGGGTGTAACTGAAGCTTTCTTT
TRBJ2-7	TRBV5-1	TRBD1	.	CASSPGQGKWLPYEQYF	TGCGCCAGCAGCCCTGGACAGGGGAAGTGGCTACCCTACGAGCAGTACTTC
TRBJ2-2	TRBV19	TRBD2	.	CASSPRGRVREELFF	TGTGCCAGTAGTCCGCGAGGGAGGGTGCGGGAGGAGCTGTTTTTT
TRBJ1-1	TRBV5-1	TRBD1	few	CASSSGQGNTEAFF	TGCGCCAGCAGCTCGGGACAGGGGAACACTGAAGCTTTCTTT
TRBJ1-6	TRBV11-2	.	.	CASKSPGSSYNSPLHF	TGTGCCAGCAAGAGCCCGGGGAGCTCCTATAATTCACCCCTCCACTTT
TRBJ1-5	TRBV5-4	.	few	CASSLRQPQHF	TGTGCCAGCAGCTTACGGCAGCCCCAGCATTTT
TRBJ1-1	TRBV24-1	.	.	CATSARGSEAFF	TGTGCCACCAGTGCCCGGGGGTCTGAAGCTTTCTTT
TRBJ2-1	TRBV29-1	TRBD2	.	CSGGTSVWEDYNEQFF	TGCAGCGGCGGGACTAGCGTTTGGGAGGACTACAATGAGCAGTTCTTC
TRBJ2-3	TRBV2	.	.	CASSDAQGLGTDTQYF	TGTGCCAGCAGTGATGCACAGGGCCTAGGCACAGATACGCAGTATTTT
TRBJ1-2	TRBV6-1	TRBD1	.	CASSEHRGYPNYGYTF	TGTGCCAGCAGTGAACACAGGGGGTATCCTAACTATGGCTACACCTTC
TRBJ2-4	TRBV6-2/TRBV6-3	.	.	CASSYGQAVEDIQYF	TGTGCCAGCAGTTACGGGCAGGCGGTGGAGGACATTCAGTACTTC
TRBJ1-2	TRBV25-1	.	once	CASRGGYGYTF	TGTGCCAGCAGGGGAGGCTATGGCTACACCTTC
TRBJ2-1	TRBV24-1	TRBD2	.	CATSDQSGTSGYNEQFF	TGTGCCACCAGTGACCAATCCGGGACTAGCGGATACAATGAGCAGTTCTTC
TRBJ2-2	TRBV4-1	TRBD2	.	CASNLAGRTGELFF	TGCGCCAGCAACCTAGCGGGACGAACCGGGGAGCTGTTTTTT
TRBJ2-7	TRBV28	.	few	CASSLLSGVSEQYF	TGTGCCAGCAGTTTATTGTCGGGAGTAAGCGAGCAGTACTTC
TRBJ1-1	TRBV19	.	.	CASSYGGGSTEAFF	TGTGCCAGTAGCTATGGGGGGGGGTCTACTGAAGCTTTCTTT
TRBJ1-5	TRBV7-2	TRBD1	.	CASSFRGAGQPQHF	TGTGCCAGCAGCTTCAGGGGGGCGGGTCAGCCCCAGCATTTT
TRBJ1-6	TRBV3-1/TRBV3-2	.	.	CASSPLTGANSPLHF	TGTGCCAGCAGCCCACTGACAGGCGCTAATTCACCCCTCCACTTT
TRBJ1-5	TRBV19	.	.	CASSRGLSGNQPQHF	TGTGCCAGTAGTAGAGGCCTTAGTGGCAATCAGCCCCAGCATTTT
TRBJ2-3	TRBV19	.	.	CASNPYLEGDTDTQYF	TGTGCCAGTAATCCATATCTTGAGGGGGATACAGATACGCAGTATTTT
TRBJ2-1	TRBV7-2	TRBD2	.	CASSLVRLAVNEQFF	TGTGCCAGCAGCTTAGTCCGTCTAGCGGTCAATGAGCAGTTCTTC
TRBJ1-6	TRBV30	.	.	CAWSPPRAVLYNSPLHF	TGTGCCTGGAGTCCTCCCAGGGCAGTTCTCTATAATTCACCCCTCCACTTT
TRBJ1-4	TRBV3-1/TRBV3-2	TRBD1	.	CASSPGDRVGGKLFF	TGTGCCAGCAGCCCGGGGGACAGGGTTGGGGGAAAACTGTTTTTT
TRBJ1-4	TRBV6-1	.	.	CASSDSDEKLFF	TGTGCCAGCAGTGACAGTGATGAAAAACTGTTTTTT
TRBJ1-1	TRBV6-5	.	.	CASRRQVRDTEAFF	TGTGCCAGCAGGAGACAGGTCCGGGACACTGAAGCTTTCTTT
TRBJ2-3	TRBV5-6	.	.	CASSLTRERRDTQYF	TGTGCCAGCAGCTTGACGAGAGAACGGAGAGATACGCAGTATTTT
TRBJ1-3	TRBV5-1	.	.	CASSLAAGVGNTIYF	TGCGCCAGCAGCTTGGCTGCAGGGGTTGGAAACACCATATATTTT
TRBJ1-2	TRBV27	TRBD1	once	CASSLSRTGGAYGYTF	TGTGCCAGCAGTTTATCGAGGACAGGGGGCGCGTATGGCTACACCTTC
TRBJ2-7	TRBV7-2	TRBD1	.	CASKGTGGSGEQYF	TGTGCCAGCAAAGGGACAGGGGGCTCGGGCGAGCAGTACTTC
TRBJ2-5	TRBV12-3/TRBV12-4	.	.	CASRPTGQETQYF	TGTGCCAGCAGACCGACAGGACAAGAGACCCAGTACTTC
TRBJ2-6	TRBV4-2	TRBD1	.	CASSQSGQNSGANVLTF	TGTGCCAGCAGCCAATCGGGACAGAACTCTGGGGCCAACGTCCTGACTTTC
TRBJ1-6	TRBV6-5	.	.	CASSFTGTDNSPLHF	TGTGCCAGCAGTTTCACAGGGACCGATAATTCACCCCTCCACTTT
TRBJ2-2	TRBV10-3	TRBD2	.	CAISDPGGRGTGELFF	TGTGCCATCAGTGATCCTGGCGGGAGAGGCACCGGGGAGCTGTTTTTT
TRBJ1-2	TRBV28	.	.	CASTETGYGYTF	TGTGCCAGCACCGAAACAGGGTATGGCTACACCTTC
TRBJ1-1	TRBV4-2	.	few	CASSQVRAEAFF	TGTGCCAGCAGCCAAGTCCGGGCTGAAGCTTTCTTT
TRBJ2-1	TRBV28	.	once	CASKRLLPQNEQFF	TGTGCCAGCAAAAGACTTCTTCCGCAGAATGAGCAGTTCTTC